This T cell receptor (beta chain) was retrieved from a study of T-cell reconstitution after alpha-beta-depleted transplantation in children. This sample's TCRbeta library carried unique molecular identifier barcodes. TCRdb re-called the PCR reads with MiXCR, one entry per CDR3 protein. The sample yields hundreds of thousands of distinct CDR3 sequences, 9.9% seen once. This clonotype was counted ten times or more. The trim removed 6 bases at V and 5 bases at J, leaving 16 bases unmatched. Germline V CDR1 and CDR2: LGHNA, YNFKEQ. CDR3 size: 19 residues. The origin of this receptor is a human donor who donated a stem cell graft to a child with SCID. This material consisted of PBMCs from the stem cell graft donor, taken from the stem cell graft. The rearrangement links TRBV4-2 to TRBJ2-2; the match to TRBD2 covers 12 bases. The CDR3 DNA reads TGTGCCAGCAGACACGGGACTAGCGGGCTCCTCCGGGGGACCGGGGAGCTGTTTTTT. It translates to CASRHGTSGLLRGTGELFF.